These T cell receptor beta chains were read from a single sample in a study of Ad26.COV2.S vaccination and SARS-CoV-2 variants. Method: immunoSEQ multiplex PCR; TCRdb's copy keeps in-frame clones and lacks some. The profile shows more than 120,000 clones, about nine tenths of them singletons. The source was peripheral blood, collected after recovery from COVID-19. These receptors were taken from a human donor who had recovered from COVID-19. The CDR3 runs from the conserved cysteine through the conserved F or W. Each record gives: CDR3 DNA, CDR3 protein, J gene, D gene, V gene, clone size, CDR3 length. A D gene is named only where the DNA matches it firmly. Where a row states a size, it is once, few, many or the class of an expanded clone; other rows omit it.

DNA: TGCGCCAGCAGCTTGGCAGGGCCAGGGCGGGAGCTGTTTTTT
CDR3: CASSLAGPGRELFF
J: TRBJ2-2
D: -
V: TRBV5-1
size: -
length: 14

DNA: TGCGCCAGCAGCTTGTGGGGCGAGGGTACTGAAGCTTTCTTT
CDR3: CASSLWGEGTEAFF
J: TRBJ1-1
D: -
V: TRBV5-1
size: few
length: 14

DNA: TGCGCCAGCAGCTTGGTTTCTCAGGGTAATTCACCCCTCCACTTT
CDR3: CASSLVSQGNSPLHF
J: TRBJ1-6
D: -
V: TRBV5-1
size: -
length: 15

DNA: TGTGCCAGCAGCCGGACAGGGTATCAGCCCCAGCATTTT
CDR3: CASSRTGYQPQHF
J: TRBJ1-5
D: TRBD1
V: TRBV7-9
size: -
length: 13

DNA: TGTGCCAGCTCCCTACGACTTGGACGGACCCAAGAGACCCAGTACTTC
CDR3: CASSLRLGRTQETQYF
J: TRBJ2-5
D: -
V: TRBV28
size: -
length: 16

DNA: TGTGCCAGCAGCTTGGGACAGAGAACCTACAATGAGCAGTTCTTC
CDR3: CASSLGQRTYNEQFF
J: TRBJ2-1
D: TRBD1
V: TRBV11-2
size: -
length: 15

DNA: TGTGCCAGCAGCTCGGGACAGACCACCGGGGAGCTGTTTTTT
CDR3: CASSSGQTTGELFF
J: TRBJ2-2
D: TRBD1
V: TRBV5-8
size: -
length: 14

DNA: TGTGCCAGCAGTTTCTCTAGCGGGGGCCCGATAGAGACCCAGTACTTC
CDR3: CASSFSSGGPIETQYF
J: TRBJ2-5
D: TRBD2
V: TRBV28
size: -
length: 16

DNA: TGCGCCAGCAGCTTGGGTGTGGCATACGAGCAGTTCTTC
CDR3: CASSLGVAYEQFF
J: TRBJ2-1
D: -
V: TRBV5-1
size: -
length: 13

DNA: TGTGCCAGTCGAAACAGGGCTTACACCGGGGAGCTGTTTTTT
CDR3: CASRNRAYTGELFF
J: TRBJ2-2
D: -
V: TRBV2
size: once
length: 14

DNA: TGTGCCAGCAGTTTACGCTTTAAAGGACAGAGCAAGCCCTACGAGCAGTACTTC
CDR3: CASSLRFKGQSKPYEQYF
J: TRBJ2-7
D: -
V: TRBV27
size: -
length: 18

DNA: TGCAGTGCTAGGACAGGGCGCGAGCAGTACTTC
CDR3: CSARTGREQYF
J: TRBJ2-7
D: TRBD1
V: TRBV20-1
size: -
length: 11

DNA: TGTGCCTGGAGTGTGACAGGGAGGACTGAAGCTTTCTTT
CDR3: CAWSVTGRTEAFF
J: TRBJ1-1
D: TRBD1
V: TRBV30
size: once
length: 13

DNA: TGTGCCAGCAGCTCTACAGAAAACTATGGCTACACCTTC
CDR3: CASSSTENYGYTF
J: TRBJ1-2
D: -
V: TRBV7-9
size: -
length: 13

DNA: TGTGCCAGCAGCTTAGGCGCAGAGACCCAGTACTTC
CDR3: CASSLGAETQYF
J: TRBJ2-5
D: -
V: TRBV13
size: -
length: 12

DNA: TGTGCCAGCAGTTACGACATCTATAATTCACCCCTCCACTTT
CDR3: CASSYDIYNSPLHF
J: TRBJ1-6
D: -
V: TRBV28
size: -
length: 14

DNA: TGTGCCAGCACGACGGGGGTGAAAGAGACCCAGTACTTC
CDR3: CASTTGVKETQYF
J: TRBJ2-5
D: -
V: TRBV12-3/TRBV12-4
size: -
length: 13

DNA: TGTGCCAGCAGCCCGACTAGCGGGGGGAGCCGCGAGCAGTTCTTC
CDR3: CASSPTSGGSREQFF
J: TRBJ2-1
D: TRBD2
V: TRBV11-2
size: -
length: 15

DNA: TGTGCCAGCAGCTTGCTGGACGGGAACACTGAAGCTTTCTTT
CDR3: CASSLLDGNTEAFF
J: TRBJ1-1
D: -
V: TRBV5-6
size: -
length: 14

DNA: TGTGCCAGCACCCCGGTTCCGGGGAACTTCACAGATACGCAGTATTTT
CDR3: CASTPVPGNFTDTQYF
J: TRBJ2-3
D: -
V: TRBV6-2/TRBV6-3
size: -
length: 16

DNA: TGTGCCAGCAGCCGTCGAGGACAGGGTCCCTACGAGCAGTACTTC
CDR3: CASSRRGQGPYEQYF
J: TRBJ2-7
D: TRBD1
V: TRBV11-1
size: -
length: 15

DNA: TGTGCCAGCACCGAAGGCCCTAGCCGCACAGATACGCAGTATTTT
CDR3: CASTEGPSRTDTQYF
J: TRBJ2-3
D: -
V: TRBV6-5
size: few
length: 15

DNA: TGTGCCAGCAGTTATCGGACAGCCTTGAACACTGAAGCTTTCTTT
CDR3: CASSYRTALNTEAFF
J: TRBJ1-1
D: -
V: TRBV6-5
size: -
length: 15

DNA: TGTGCCAGCGCGCCCAGGGCAGGGTTCGACGAGCAGTACTTC
CDR3: CASAPRAGFDEQYF
J: TRBJ2-7
D: -
V: TRBV3-1/TRBV3-2
size: -
length: 14

DNA: TGTGCCAGCAGCCTCCACCTGGCTAGCGGGAAAGAGACCCAGTACTTC
CDR3: CASSLHLASGKETQYF
J: TRBJ2-5
D: TRBD2
V: TRBV3-1/TRBV3-2
size: -
length: 16

DNA: TGTGCCAGCAGCGTAGCCCCATTGGAAGCGGGACAGGGGGCCTTAGAGCAGTACTTC
CDR3: CASSVAPLEAGQGALEQYF
J: TRBJ2-7
D: TRBD1
V: TRBV9
size: -
length: 19

DNA: TGTGCCAGTAGCCCTGGGACAGGCTACGAGCAGTACTTC
CDR3: CASSPGTGYEQYF
J: TRBJ2-7
D: TRBD1
V: TRBV19
size: -
length: 13

DNA: TGTGCCAGCAGCCCCCGGGACAGGGCAGGTAACCCCATGAACACTGAAGCTTTCTTT
CDR3: CASSPRDRAGNPMNTEAFF
J: TRBJ1-1
D: TRBD1
V: TRBV5-6
size: -
length: 19

DNA: TGTGCCAGCAGCCTGGGGACCGTAGATGGAAACACCATATATTTT
CDR3: CASSLGTVDGNTIYF
J: TRBJ1-3
D: -
V: TRBV7-2
size: -
length: 15

DNA: TGCGCCAGCAGCTTGGTAGCGGGGGGCTCGAACACCGGGGAGCTGTTTTTT
CDR3: CASSLVAGGSNTGELFF
J: TRBJ2-2
D: TRBD2
V: TRBV5-1
size: -
length: 17

DNA: TGTGCCTGGAGTGTACAGGTGGGGGCTGGAAACATTCAGTACTTC
CDR3: CAWSVQVGAGNIQYF
J: TRBJ2-4
D: -
V: TRBV30
size: -
length: 15

DNA: TGTGCCAGCACCCCGGGACAGGGAGAACTCTATGGCTACACCTTC
CDR3: CASTPGQGELYGYTF
J: TRBJ1-2
D: TRBD1
V: TRBV28
size: -
length: 15

DNA: TGTGCCATCAACAGGGGAGTCATCAACACTGAAGCTTTCTTT
CDR3: CAINRGVINTEAFF
J: TRBJ1-1
D: TRBD1
V: TRBV10-3
size: -
length: 14

DNA: TGTGCCAGCAGCCTTAGAGGGGGGGATAGGTCCTACAATGAGCAGTTCTTC
CDR3: CASSLRGGDRSYNEQFF
J: TRBJ2-1
D: -
V: TRBV9
size: -
length: 17

DNA: TGTGCCAGCAGGACGACAGGGGGCTACGAGCAGTACTTC
CDR3: CASRTTGGYEQYF
J: TRBJ2-7
D: TRBD1
V: TRBV27
size: -
length: 13

DNA: TGCGCCAGCAGCTTGGCGCAGGCCTTTTATGGCTACACCTTC
CDR3: CASSLAQAFYGYTF
J: TRBJ1-2
D: -
V: TRBV5-1
size: -
length: 14